This TCR beta chain was recovered during a study of cytomegalovirus exposure and HLA in healthy donors (dated by TCRdb to 2016 to 2017). In terms of the full investigation: According to an earlier analysis of around 600 of the donors, 150 million to 200 million T cells yielded 100 million or so unique TCR beta sequences and approximately 280 Gb of sequence data. The genetic ancestry cluster associated with self-reported Caucasian donors included 65% to 90% of the roughly 400 genotyped donors. Alongside the repertoire data, information on donor age, sex, ethnicity and CMV serostatus was compiled. In a later genetic analysis, genome-wide SNP genotypes for about 55% of the roughly 670 donors were used, and that subset was treated as a discovery cohort. The study profiled the T cell repertoires of hundreds of subjects by immunosequencing and related them to cytomegalovirus serostatus. The later analysis used no new phenotypic data to find candidate immune exposures, relying instead on TCR beta sequences and their occurrence across donors. All discovery cohort repertoires had been generated on a single sequencing platform. To study patterns of TCR occurrence, a later analysis re-analyzed previously published TCR beta repertoires from around 670 donors and added high-resolution HLA genotyping. To predict cytomegalovirus infection status, the study combined high-throughput TCR immunosequencing, statistical association of individual TCRs with disease status, and machine learning. The number of typed donors differed by locus: 629-630 for A, B, C, DRB1 and DQB1; 500 to 550 for DQA1; approximately 600 for DPA1; and approximately 450 for DPB1. The study was designed to test whether signatures of past pathogen exposure could be identified by cataloging public T cell receptors. Roughly 5 DR-DQ haplotypes were handled as single units for association and clustering because linkage in the cohort was strong. Among roughly 400 genotyped donors of the cohort, an average of around 250,000 unique TCR beta nucleotide sequences was sequenced per donor, of which 15% to 20% were non-productive. An earlier analysis of 587 of the donors applied high-throughput TCR beta sequencing to assess whether each TCR beta V gene segment acted as functional or pseudogenic. An early release that covered fewer than 800 HLA-typed donors contained approximately 300 gigabases of sequencing data and around 80 million unique TCR sequences. In addition to the first cohort of around 670 subjects, a separate validation cohort of some 120 different subjects was used. Both class I and class II loci were covered by HLA typing, at four-digit resolution. General findings and caveats noted by the study authors: At a false discovery rate of 0.05, a later analysis linked 15,000 to 20,000 TCR beta sequences to specific HLA alleles. About 15 rarely observed V segments, including chromosome 9 orphons, were excluded from the earlier analysis of approximately 600 of the donors because counts were too low. A further reported finding was that TCR beta sequences accurately predicted the HLA-A and HLA-B alleles for most subjects in the first cohort. The study gave a list of 150 to 200 TCR beta chains associated with cytomegalovirus. Strong co-occurrence of HLA alleles, especially DR and DQ, made assigning TCR associations to individual alleles difficult. The only immune exposure information available for the cohort was CMV serostatus. Only TCR beta chains were sequenced in this cohort, and the absence of alpha or paired-chain data limited detectable features. Because the 87-base-pair reads could not distinguish some IMGT-functional V segments, including TRBV6-2 and TRBV6-3, those segments were excluded. While some public TCRs were present in many individuals, most TCR sequences turned up only very rarely across donors. Because some donors lacked HLA typing at each locus, the association tests relied only on the typed subset. A later genetic analysis associated a missense DCLRE1C variant with V-gene and J-gene trimming of TCR beta chains, and an independent cohort replicated the association. An earlier analysis of some 560 of the donors showed that most TCR beta V segments appeared in productive rearrangements either about 87% or about 30% of the time, which broadly matched IMGT annotations. In a later analysis, HLA-associated TCR beta chains were found to be more clonally expanded and to have lower generation probabilities than equally common non-associated chains. A later analysis reported that several top co-occurrence clusters appeared linked to parvovirus B19, influenza, CMV and Epstein-Barr virus. Roughly uniform sequencing depth across donors was assumed in presence/absence analyses, although this assumption may not hold. In a later analysis, the rate of TCR association differed among HLA loci, with DRB1 alleles having the most associated TCRs and HLA-C alleles having the fewest. A cluster of highly shared sequence variants was judged likely to represent a technical artifact of the sequencing pipeline. The classifier was reported to diagnose cytomegalovirus status with high specificity and sensitivity in both the original cohort and the validation cohort. In vitro tests confirmed that a few of the cytomegalovirus-associated TCR beta chains recognize cytomegalovirus antigens. Correlated functional status among segregating V segments might be attributable to linkage disequilibrium, but an unknown experimental factor could not be ruled out. In a later genetic analysis, fewer N-insertions in productive TCRs were reported among donors in an Asian-associated ancestry cluster than the roughly 700-donor mean. The authors suggested that the approach could potentially be generalized to other disease states and immunological phenotypes. According to a later analysis, most CMV-associated TCR beta chains appeared to be HLA-restricted, and the HLA associations seemed to be driven largely by CMV exposure.

The germline ends are 10 bases apart after V is trimmed by 2 bases and J by 8 bases. Per the germline V gene, SQVTM is the CDR1 and ANQGSEA is the CDR2. The CDR3, from cysteine to phenylalanine, totals 12 residues. Of all the DNA, just the CDR3 is kept, 36 bases in frame from base 1. Library preparation was by the immunoSEQ multiplex PCR assay. The multiplex PCR relied on a mix of 60 forward primers for TCR Vbeta segments and 13 reverse primers for TCR Jbeta segments. Amplification of the CDR3 region of rearranged TCR beta genes was performed with a multiplex PCR assay on genomic DNA. The Illumina HiSeq System was used to sequence the amplified TCR beta libraries as 87-base-pair reads. The study's processing was this. A later analysis tallied approximately 87 million unique TCR beta chains across the 550 to 850 repertoires, and some 10 million of those chains were shared by two or more donors. Raw reads were error-corrected and collapsed into unique sequences with a nearest-neighbor algorithm that merged closely related sequences to remove PCR and sequencing errors. To assign V, D and J gene segments, CDR3 sequences were aligned to IMGT reference sequences. For a sequence to be retained, a match of at least six nucleotides was required to both a V gene segment and a J gene segment. A rearrangement counted as productive if the CDR3 had no stop codons and remained in frame with V and J, and every other rearrangement counted as non-productive. CDR3 was defined by IMGT convention, running from the second conserved V-encoded cysteine to the conserved J-encoded phenylalanine. In an earlier analysis of more than 550 of the donors, sequences lacking an unambiguous match to a single V gene segment were excluded. In an earlier analysis of 450 to 700 of the donors, V segments were called functional above 56.7% productive rearrangements and were called segregating when the between-donor standard deviation exceeded 5%. To diagnose cytomegalovirus status from the catalog of TCR beta chain sequences, a statistical classification framework was built. In a later analysis, V and J genes were assigned by comparing TCR nucleotide sequences against IMGT/GENE-DB human TR gene sequences. In a later analysis, CDR3 sequences and most-parsimonious VDJ recombination scenarios were assigned using the TCRdist pipeline. A later analysis defined each TCR beta chain by its CDR3 amino acid sequence plus V-gene family, and excluded reads lacking a unique V-gene family. As a way to deal with suspected cross-contamination and a sequencing artifact, a later analysis dropped nearly 600 nucleotide sequences that were highly shared and had low generation probability. In a later analysis, a clonal expansion index was calculated for each public chain from normalized within-repertoire ranks of inferred template counts. Generation probabilities in a later analysis came from a VDJ recombination model fitted to out-of-frame rearrangements, and those results were checked against IGoR. Hypergeometric tests were used in a later analysis to score TCR-TCR, TCR-HLA and TCR-CMV co-occurrence, with a repertoire-size bias correction applied to the TCR pairs. A later analysis estimated false discovery rates by permuting HLA or CMV assignments 20 times. In a later analysis, co-occurring TCRs were grouped using DBSCAN, and TCRdist sequence similarity was added for clustering within HLA-allele-positive subsets. For co-occurrence clustering, repertoires with fewer than 30,000 or more than 120,000 public chains were excluded, along with several repertoires with anomalous nucleotide sharing. TCRdb mirrors the immuneACCESS table, restricted to in-frame sequences. Some clones are absent from its copies; in checked studies, under half trace to an unresolved V gene, and the reason for the others is unknown. V and J calls and clone size are copied from that table; D and trimming were computed from the DNA. Across this sample there are approximately 150,000 clones, with roughly 79% seen only once. Of the sample, approximately 9.7% falls within the top ten clones.

In total, 600 or so healthy bone marrow donors made up the cohort. Cohort members were all nominally healthy when sampled, although unrecorded immune exposures were likely present. The donor tested CMV seropositive, placing the donor among the 310 or so seropositive members of the cohort. Each donor provided a peripheral blood sample, and peripheral blood mononuclear cells were used for TCR beta sequencing. The Qiagen DNeasy Blood Extraction Kit was used to extract genomic DNA from the blood cell samples. Turning to this clone: Its antigen remains unidentified. The input lacks base qualities; no much larger clone sits a single base away.

The sample was PBMCs. The rearrangement combines TRBV29-1 with TRBJ2-1; the D gene is perhaps TRBD2, from 6 matching bases. The origin of this receptor is a woman aged 60-75 years in good health and CMV-seropositive. The nucleotide sequence reads TGCAGCGTTGAACGGGAGACGGATGAGCAGTTCTTC. Translated, this gives CSVERETDEQFF.